The entry that follows covers one T cell receptor beta chain sequence. The antigen is undetermined. The same CDR3 also results from other DNA sequences found in this sample. The entry originates in a study of shared clonotypes between healthy human individuals. Findings and limits, study-wide: The naive CD4 repertoires of several donors were compared, and 5% to 6.5% of clonotypes were shared. Estimated clonotype richness was generally higher in naive than memory subsets.

V was cut by 2 bases and J by 7 bases, with 9 bases left in between. Germline assignment: CDR1 MNHEY and CDR2 SVGAGI. The CDR3 has 13 residues. Deep-level running was used for the assay. The data were produced by immunoSEQ multiplex PCR, yet TCRdb's version contains in-frame clones alone and is incomplete. The table shows 2 million to 2.5 million clones, with around 96% occurring only once. CD45RO-negative, CCR7-selected cells formed the naive CD8 fraction, which excluded terminally differentiated effector memory CD45RA+ cells. The receptor's source is a man aged 18 to 35 in good health. The chain joins TRBV6-5 to TRBJ2-1, with D perhaps assigned TRBD1 or TRBD2 (6 bases each). What was sequenced was naive CD8+ T cells sorted from blood. CDR3 DNA: TGTGCCAGCAGTTACGGGGGGCGGAATGAGCAGTTCTTC. Amino acid sequence: CASSYGGRNEQFF.